The present entry profiles one TCR beta chain with its context. Its antigen is still unknown. These donors counted as nominally healthy when sampled, but unrecorded immune exposures were likely. PCR amplification relied on 60 Vbeta primers (plus 13 Jbeta primers). Clones were read by immunoSEQ multiplex PCR, and TCRdb kept only the in-frame ones, dropping some. The sample records roughly 300,000 clones, 86% being singletons. The data originate from a study of cytomegalovirus exposure and HLA in healthy donors. Findings of the study overall: The availability of immune exposure information extended only to CMV serostatus. Most TCR sequences were rare, but some public TCRs occurred in many donors. Researchers reported in a later analysis that a missense DCLRE1C variant was tied to TCR beta V- and J-gene trimming.

V was trimmed by 4 bases and J by 4 bases, leaving 8 bases between them. This CDR3 is 12 amino acids long. Germline lookup yields CDR1 MDHEN and CDR2 SYDVKM. Sequenced sample: PBMCs. This receptor was taken from a middle-aged man in good health and CMV-seropositive. The V gene is TRBV28, the J gene TRBJ2-7; possible D gene TRBD2, 6 bases. The CDR3 is CASSSGLYEQYF. The CDR3 DNA is TGTGCCAGCAGTTCGGGACTTTACGAGCAGTACTTC.